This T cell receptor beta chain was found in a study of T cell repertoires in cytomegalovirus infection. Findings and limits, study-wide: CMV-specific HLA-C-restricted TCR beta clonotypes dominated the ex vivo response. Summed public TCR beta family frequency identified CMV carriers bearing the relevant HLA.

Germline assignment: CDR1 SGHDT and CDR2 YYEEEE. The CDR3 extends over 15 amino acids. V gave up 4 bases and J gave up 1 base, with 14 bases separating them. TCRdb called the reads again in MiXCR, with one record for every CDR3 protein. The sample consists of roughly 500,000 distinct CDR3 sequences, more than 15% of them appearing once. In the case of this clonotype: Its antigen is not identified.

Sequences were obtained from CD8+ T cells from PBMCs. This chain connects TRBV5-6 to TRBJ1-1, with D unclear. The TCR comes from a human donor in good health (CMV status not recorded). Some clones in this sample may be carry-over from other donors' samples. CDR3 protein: CASSIPEGRNTEAFF. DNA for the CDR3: TGTGCCAGCAGCATCCCCGAAGGGAGGAACACTGAAGCTTTCTTT.